Listed here are 21 T cell receptor beta chains from one sample, sequenced in a study of Graves' ophthalmopathy and Graves' hyperthyroidism. Amplified TCR beta CDR3 regions were obtained using RNA transcripts as template. HTBI primers were employed in first-round RT-PCR, then a second-round multiplex PCR followed. In TCRdb, the multiplex PCR reads were re-called with MiXCR into one record per CDR3 protein. This sample carries some 350,000 distinct CDR3 sequences, about a sixth of them seen once, and the ten largest clones take 2% to 3%. The sample comprised peripheral blood. These receptors came from an adult woman with stable Graves' hyperthyroidism.

This clonotype was detected ten times or more. J is TRBJ2-7 and V is TRBV6-5, with 9 bases matching TRBD2. This CDR3 has 16 residues. The trim removed 0 bases at V and 5 bases at J, leaving 8 bases unmatched. CDR1 and CDR2 (germline): MNHEY, SVGAGI. The DNA for the CDR3 is TGTGCCAGCAGTTACTCCTTGGGCCTAGCGGGAAACGAGCAGTACTTC. Amino acids: CASSYSLGLAGNEQYF.

The table lists this clonotype with many counts. This chain links TRBV28 with TRBJ1-1; 11 nucleotides agree with TRBD1. CDR1 MDHEN and CDR2 SYDVKM come from the germline V gene. Trimming took 3 bases from V and 1 from J; bases not matched to a gene: 4. CDR3 length equals 16 residues. In DNA form, the CDR3 reads TGTGCCAGCAGTTTGGGTGGACAGGGGGCGAACACTGAAGCTTTCTTT. This codes for CASSLGGQGANTEAFF.

This clonotype appeared once. The chain links TRBV6-2 or TRBV6-3 to TRBJ2-2; 10 bases agree with TRBD2. There are 15 residues in the CDR3. With 7 bases clipped from V and 5 bases from J, the junction kept 7 bases outside the gene matches. Germline V gene sequence: CDR1 MNHEY, CDR2 SVGEGT. The CDR3 coding sequence is TGTGCCAGCAAAGCACCGGGACTAGCGACCGGGGAGCTGTTTTTT. It specifies CASKAPGLATGELFF.

This clonotype was found many times. For the CDR3, the DNA is TGCGCCAGCGAGGCTAGCGGGAGTGGAAGCACAGATACGCAGTATTTT. The encoded protein is CASEASGSGSTDTQYF. The chain carries TRBV5-1 and TRBJ2-3, with 10 bases lining up with TRBD2. The germline V gene encodes CDR1 SGHRS and CDR2 YFSETQ. The junction had 8 bases not matched to a gene; V was cut back by 7 bases and J by 0 bases. This CDR3 region has 16 residues.

This clonotype has a count of ten or more. The chain combines TRBV12-3 or TRBV12-4 with TRBJ2-7; the D is unclear. Trimming took 6 bases from V and 5 from J, leaving 11 bases between them. The CDR3 runs to 12 residues. This CDR3 is CASRGTAHEQYF. As DNA, the CDR3 is TGTGCCAGCAGAGGAACAGCACACGAGCAGTACTTC.

This clonotype was seen at least ten times. This chain joins TRBV25-1 and TRBJ1-1; D ambiguous. V was trimmed by 2 bases and J by 7 bases, leaving 11 bases between them. CDR1 MGHDK and CDR2 SYGVNS come from the germline V gene. The CDR3 runs 13 residues. Here the CDR3 DNA reads TGTGCCAGCAGTGAAGGAGGCAGGCGTGAAGCTTTCTTT. It yields the protein CASSEGGRREAFF.

Regarding this clonotype: Given the absence of the conserved phenylalanine or tryptophan at the CDR3 end, a read error is likely. J is TRBJ2-5 and V is TRBV2, with 7 bases lining up with TRBD2. The CDR3 is 13 residues long. Germline CDR1 SNHLY, CDR2 FYNNEI. The V gene end was trimmed by 3 bases and the J gene end by 9 bases; junction bases not matched to a gene: 7. The CDR3 is CASSEVRGESQYY. The CDR3 nucleotides read TGTGCCAGCAGTGAGGTCCGGGGGGAGTCCCAGTACTAC.

This CDR3 reads CASSQVADSSYEQYF. The DNA for the CDR3 is TGCGCCAGCAGCCAAGTAGCGGACAGCTCCTACGAGCAGTACTTC. The chain couples TRBV4-3 to TRBJ2-7; either TRBD1 or TRBD2 may fit D (6 bases each). This CDR3 comprises 15 residues. With 1 base removed from V and 0 bases from J, the gap between germline ends came to 10 bases. CDR1 and CDR2 from the germline V gene are LGHNA and YSLEER.

This clonotype was detected a few times. The V call is TRBV7-9, the J call TRBJ2-2; 7 nucleotides align to TRBD1. With 6 bases clipped from V and 2 bases from J, the junction kept 15 bases outside the gene matches. The CDR3 is made up of 18 amino acids. Germline V gene data show CDR1 as SEHNR and CDR2 as FQNEAQ (reference sequence). CDR3 region: CASRQTSYRGPNTGELFF. The CDR3 coding sequence is TGTGCCAGCAGGCAGACATCCTACAGGGGACCCAACACCGGGGAGCTGTTTTTT.

Regarding this clonotype: A read error may be the cause here, since a much bigger clone is one base away. V is TRBV6-2 or TRBV6-3 and J is TRBJ2-7, with D perhaps matching TRBD2 (6 bases). In germline, CDR1 is MNHEY, CDR2 SVGEGT. This CDR3 has 19 residues. As DNA, the CDR3 is TGTGCCAGCATCGGGGGACTTGGTCTATTGAATGCTATTAACTACGAGCAGTGCTTC. It specifies CASIGGLGLLNAINYEQCF.

This clonotype was picked up a small number of times. V gene TRBV28 combines with J gene TRBJ1-2; 7 nucleotides line up with TRBD1. The J segment lost 4 bases and the V segment lost 7 bases, leaving 9 bases of the junction unmatched. The CDR3 length is 14 residues. The germline V gene encodes CDR1 MDHEN and CDR2 SYDVKM. The CDR3 DNA reads TGTGCCAGCACTCCGACAGGGACTACCTATGGCTACACCTTC. This encodes CASTPTGTTYGYTF.

This clonotype has at least ten counts. The chain links TRBV5-1 to TRBJ1-6; a possible D gene is TRBD1 (5 bases). This CDR3 comprises 15 residues. From germline, CDR1 is SGHRS and CDR2 YFSETQ. V was trimmed by 2 bases and J by 7 bases, leaving 13 bases between them. Here the CDR3 reads CASSLDGTKNSPLHF. The CDR3 coding sequence is TGCGCCAGCAGCTTAGACGGGACGAAGAATTCACCCCTCCACTTT.

This clonotype occurred many times. The chain couples TRBV28 to TRBJ1-1; D is perhaps TRBD1 (5 bases). The CDR3 is 15 amino acids. Germline lookup yields CDR1 MDHEN and CDR2 SYDVKM. The ends were cut back, 3 bases at V and 0 bases at J, with 11 bases in the middle. CDR3 sequence reads: CASSLVGRVNTEAFF. CDR3 sequence (DNA): TGTGCCAGCAGTTTGGTGGGCAGGGTGAACACTGAAGCTTTCTTT.

The sample holds a few counts of this clonotype. This chain uses TRBV5-1 with TRBJ2-5; 8 nucleotides match TRBD1. CDR3 length equals 17 residues. The germline V gene encodes CDR1 SGHRS and CDR2 YFSETQ. V shed 0 bases and J 4 bases; nucleotides not matched to a gene: 11. CDR3 residues: CASSLVGRGQVRETQYF. The CDR3 DNA follows: TGCGCCAGCAGCTTGGTTGGCAGGGGGCAAGTCAGAGAGACCCAGTACTTC.

This clonotype was counted only a few times. The junction does not match germline at one end; this may be a read error. This chain links TRBV20-1 with TRBJ1-3; D gene ambiguous. Per germline, CDR1 DFQATT and CDR2 SNEGSKA (reference sequence). The CDR3 extends over 16 amino acids. The CDR3 loop is CSARDSGFHSGSTIYF. CDR3 in DNA: TGCAGTGCTAGAGATTCCGGGTTTCACTCTGGAAGCACCATATATTTT.

This clonotype was observed a few times. The V and J genes are TRBV6-1 and TRBJ1-2; 7 nucleotides line up with TRBD1. V was clipped by 1 base and J by 8 bases; unmatched bases: 7. Germline V gene data show CDR1 as MNHNS and CDR2 as SASEGT. The CDR3 contains 14 residues. The CDR3 loop reads CASSEGEGARGYTF. CDR3 nucleotide sequence: TGTGCCAGCAGTGAAGGGGAGGGGGCCAGAGGCTACACCTTC.

This clonotype was counted a few times. The J gene is TRBJ2-1, the V gene TRBV6-1; no definite D call. Germline V gives CDR1 MNHNS, CDR2 SASEGT. CDR3 size: 12 residues. The V end was cut by 8 bases, the J end by 5 bases, with 10 bases between. The CDR3 sequence: CASRSPNNEQFF. DNA for the CDR3: TGTGCCAGCCGGTCGCCGAACAATGAGCAGTTCTTC.

The chain has TRBV6-1 and TRBJ2-5; TRBD1 agrees at 9 bases. Germline loops: CDR1 MNHNS, CDR2 SASEGT. With 6 bases clipped from V and 1 base from J, the junction kept 9 bases outside the gene matches. The CDR3 extends over 16 amino acids. CDR3 in DNA: TGTGCCAGCAGACCGGTCCCGGGACAGGGCCAAGAGACCCAGTACTTC. Its protein is CASRPVPGQGQETQYF.

This clonotype showed up just a few times. The chain uses TRBV4-1 and TRBJ2-7; D assignment may be TRBD1 or TRBD2 (6 bases each). Germline CDR1 and CDR2: MGHRA and YSYEKL. This CDR3 is 15 amino acids long. The V end lost 3 bases, the J end lost 6 bases, and 18 bases lay between the germline ends. CDR3 sequence: CASSHEPTPGAEQYF. The DNA for the CDR3 is TGCGCCAGCAGCCATGAGCCTACCCCGGGGGCCGAGCAGTACTTC.

This clonotype occurred many times. This chain links TRBV20-1 with TRBJ2-7; a possible D gene is TRBD1 (6 bases). Germline V lookup: CDR1 DFQATT, CDR2 SNEGSKA (reference sequence). CDR3 length equals 13 residues. V was pared by 4 bases and J by 9 bases, with 19 bases between. Here the CDR3 reads CSAILGPPGAQYF. CDR3 DNA: TGCAGTGCTATACTAGGGCCGCCAGGGGCGCAGTACTTC.

The rearrangement uses TRBV2 and TRBJ1-5, with D perhaps TRBD1 (5 bases). V gave up 5 bases and J gave up 4 bases, with 12 bases separating them. This CDR3 has 14 residues. CDR1 and CDR2 from the germline V gene are SNHLY and FYNNEI. CDR3: CASSRRGVNQPQHF. The CDR3 DNA reads TGTGCCAGCAGTAGGAGGGGCGTTAATCAGCCCCAGCATTTT. The variable domain in full, with the rest retrieved from reference TRBV2 and TRBJ1-5, is EPEVTQTPSHQVTQMGQEVILRCVPISNHLYFYWYRQILGQKVEFLVSFYNNEISEKSEIFDDQFSVERPDGSNFTLKIRSTKLEDSAMYFCASSRRGVNQPQHFGDGTRLSIL.